This T cell receptor beta chain stems from a study of T-cell reconstitution after alpha-beta-depleted transplantation in children. Researchers prepared the TCRbeta library using unique molecular identifiers, the study reports. TCRdb fed the PCR reads into MiXCR, producing one record per CDR3 protein. The sample lists around 600,000 distinct CDR3 sequences; 10% to 13% were seen once. The TCR comes from a human donor who donated a stem cell graft to a child with acute myeloid leukemia. The specimen was PBMCs from the stem cell graft donor, collected from the stem cell graft.

CDR3 sequence (DNA): TGCAGTGCAAGCCGGGACACGCAAGAGACCCAGTACTTC. Translated: CSASRDTQETQYF. The chain links TRBV20-1 to TRBJ2-5, with a tentative D call TRBD1 (6 bases). Deletions cut 6 bases from V and 2 bases from J, with 13 bases between. The CDR3 loop spans 13 amino acids. In germline, CDR1 is DFQATT, CDR2 SNEGSKA (reference sequence).